This TCR beta chain was observed in a study of cytomegalovirus exposure and HLA in healthy donors. Study as a whole: Across 350 to 400 genotyped donors, around 82% landed in the Caucasian-associated ancestry cluster. Regarding the study as a whole: Among CMV-associated TCR beta chains, most appeared HLA-restricted in a later analysis.

J lost 3 bases, V lost 5 bases, and 14 bases had no gene match. CDR3 length equals 19 residues. Germline V gives CDR1 LNHDA, CDR2 SQIVND (reference sequence). Primers included in the PCR were 60 Vbeta and 13 Jbeta primers. Data came from immunoSEQ multiplex PCR; TCRdb stores just in-frame clones and leaves some out. The table records under 200,000 clones, 70% to 90% of them present only once. It was healthy bone marrow donors who served as donors. With regard to this clone: Antigen: not known.

Sample: PBMCs. The chain carries TRBV19 and TRBJ1-4, with TRBD1 matching 11 bases. The source of this sequence is a woman aged 30 to 39 in good health and CMV-seronegative. The CDR3 region is CASSAPPGQGASSNEKLFF. The DNA of the CDR3 is TGTGCCAGTAGTGCTCCTCCCGGACAGGGGGCGAGCTCTAATGAAAAACTGTTTTTT. Combining the CDR3 with reference TRBV19 and TRBJ1-4 gives the whole variable domain DGGITQSPKYLFRKEGQNVTLSCEQNLNHDAMYWYRQDPGQGLRLIYYSQIVNDFQKGDIAEGYSVSREKKESFPLTVTSAQKNPTAFYLCASSAPPGQGASSNEKLFFGSGTQLSVL.